This entry is about one T cell receptor beta chain. This receptor's antigen is unknown. Base quality data are lacking; no much larger clone is found one base away. The collaborating institutions used their own protocols to collect whole blood in K2EDTA tubes. For TCRbeta analysis, collaborator samples were shipped as frozen whole blood, as isolated PBMCs, or as DNA extracted from either sample type. The data stem from a study of blood T cell repertoires in COVID-19 (dated by TCRdb to 2019 to 2021). General notes on the study: Samples from collaborators originated in the United States, Italy and Spain and spanned both the acute and convalescent phases of COVID-19. The prospective study material was composed of cDNA or gDNA derived from T cells, B-cell-depleted T cells, or PBMCs. Deeply sampled blood TCRbeta repertoires from subjects exposed to, actively infected with, or recovered from COVID-19 were included in the dataset. The repertoires were made available in a free public database intended to serve as a resource for research on the immune response to SARS-CoV-2. Samples were obtained from the ongoing ImmuneRACE study (first 160 participants) and from about 1,300 subjects provided by 6 global collaborators. Sample metadata almost always included a de-identified subject ID, COVID-19 status, age in years and sex. HLA class I and class II types, where available, came from metadata supplied by the sample provider rather than from assay-based typing.

The paper's findings and limits, for the study overall: Clinical and demographic metadata were provided uncurated, with the amount varying by source and participant.

TCRbeta CDR3 regions were amplified from genomic DNA by means of the immunoSEQ Assay, a bias-controlled multiplex PCR. Turning to the authors' computational methods: The number of nucleated cells in each sample was estimated by amplification of reference gene primers within the assay. To quantify the absolute abundance of each unique TCRbeta CDR3 rearrangement, sequence reads were collapsed and filtered. For each sample, productive Simpson clonality was calculated as the square root of Simpson's diversity index across productive rearrangements. TCRdb retrieved this table from immuneACCESS and kept in-frame rearrangements only. Not all clones are present; in checked studies, unresolved V genes account for under half, and no reason is known for the remainder. The V and J calls and the clone size are those of that table, but D and trimming were determined from the DNA. For this sample there are tens of thousands of clones; around 85% appear just once. Clones ranked in the top ten supply 44% of the sample.

The source of this sequence is a man aged 60-69 years with active or convalescent COVID-19. Sequencing was done on a sample of peripheral blood.

CDR3 sequence: CASSPSSGQGASNEQFF. The nucleotide sequence reads as follows: TGTGCCAGCAGCCCGAGCTCGGGGCAGGGGGCGTCCAATGAGCAGTTCTTC. This sequence uses TRBV7-2 and TRBJ2-1, and TRBD1 matches 8 of the central bases. Taken from the germline V gene, the CDR1 and CDR2 loops are SGHTA and FQGNSA. The germline V end is reduced by 5 bases and the J end by 6 bases; junction bases left unmatched: 15. Measured from the cysteine to the phenylalanine, the CDR3 is 17 residues long. Only the CDR3 DNA is retained, 51 bases long and in frame from the first base. This CDR3, with the reference TRBV7-2 and TRBJ2-1 proteins standing in past its ends, gives the full variable domain GAGVSQSPSNKVTEKGKDVELRCDPISGHTALYWYRQSLGQGLEFLIYFQGNSAPDKSGLPSDRFSAERTGGSVSTLTIQRTQQEDSAVYLCASSPSSGQGASNEQFFGPGTRLTVL.